Each of the 14 T cell receptor beta chains below was sequenced from the same sample in a study of response to subunit inactivated influenza vaccine. TCRdb re-called the RT-PCR reads with MiXCR, one entry per CDR3 protein. The sample holds over 750,000 distinct CDR3 sequences, approximately 22% seen once. Source: PBMCs from blood, taken 4 to 6 days after vaccination. These receptor sequences come from a man in his fifties or sixties who received an inactivated influenza vaccine.

The chain has TRBV29-1 and TRBJ2-1; 12 bases align to TRBD2. This CDR3 comprises 12 residues. CDR1 is SQVTM, CDR2 ANQGSEA, per germline. The V gene end was trimmed by 8 bases and the J gene end by 7 bases; junction bases not matched to a gene: 3. Here the CDR3 DNA reads TGCAGCTTGACTAGCGGGAGTAATGAGCAGTTCTTC. This sequence encodes CSLTSGSNEQFF.

This clonotype was counted only a few times. V and J are TRBV20-1 and TRBJ2-3; TRBD1 is a possible D gene (7 bases). Germline assignment: CDR1 DFQATT and CDR2 SNEGSKA (reference sequence). The V and J ends lost 1 base and 5 bases respectively, with 19 bases between them. The CDR3 contains 16 residues. The CDR3 bases are TGCAGTGCTAGAGGGGTGACAGGGCCCGGGAGAGATACGCAGTATTTT. Translating it yields CSARGVTGPGRDTQYF.

The CDR3 DNA is TGTGCCAGCAGTGTACTAGCGGGGGAGACCACCGGGGAGCTGTTTTTT. Translated: CASSVLAGETTGELFF. The chain is built from TRBV6-5 and TRBJ2-2, with 11 positions matching TRBD2. The CDR3 is 16 residues long. V shed 5 bases, J shed 4 bases, and the junction held 6 bases outside the gene matches. Germline V gene sequence: CDR1 MNHEY, CDR2 SVGAGI.

There are a few counts of this clonotype. This chain links TRBV7-2 with TRBJ2-2; 9 bases are shared with TRBD1. V lost 6 bases to trimming and J lost 5 bases; unmatched junction nucleotides: 7. There are 15 residues in the CDR3. CDR1 is SGHTA, CDR2 FQGNSA, per germline. Written as DNA, the CDR3 is TGTGCCAGCAGGGGACAGGGCGTGGGTACCGGGGAGCTGTTTTTT. This translates into CASRGQGVGTGELFF.

The chain has TRBV2 and TRBJ2-1, with TRBD2 matching 14 bases. The CDR3 totals 21 residues. Germline V gives CDR1 SNHLY, CDR2 FYNNEI. With 6 bases clipped from V and 0 bases from J, the junction kept 16 bases outside the gene matches. The CDR3 sequence is CASRTRTSGGFISGSYNEQFF. The CDR3 DNA is TGTGCCAGCAGAACTCGGACTAGCGGGGGGTTCATTTCGGGCTCCTACAATGAGCAGTTCTTC.

The table lists this clonotype with a few counts. This chain joins TRBV5-5 and TRBJ2-5, with D possibly matching TRBD1 (6 bases). The V gene lost 3 bases and the J gene lost 5 bases, with 17 bases spanning the gap. Germline CDR1 SGHKS, CDR2 YYEKEE (reference sequence). The CDR3 spans 15 residues. In DNA, the CDR3 is TGTGCCAGCAGCTGGGACAAGGGGATGGAGGAGACCCAGTACTTC. Protein: CASSWDKGMEETQYF.

This clonotype was seen at least ten times. The V and J genes are TRBV12-3 or TRBV12-4 and TRBJ1-5; D remains unclear. V shed 1 base and J shed 6 bases, with 4 bases lying between them. CDR3 length: 12 amino acids. CDR3 coding DNA: TGTGCCAGCAGTTTAGGGGTTCAGCCCCAGCATTTT. It specifies CASSLGVQPQHF.

This clonotype was seen more than once but under ten times. The gene calls are TRBV4-3 and TRBJ2-7, with 10 bases lining up with TRBD2. Germline V gives CDR1 LGHNA, CDR2 YSLEER. The CDR3 length is 16 residues. V shed 1 base and J 4 bases; nucleotides not matched to a gene: 7. For the CDR3, the DNA is TGCGCCAGCAGCCAAGGCAACCCTAGCGGGGGATACGAGCAGTACTTC. Protein product: CASSQGNPSGGYEQYF.

CDR3 region: CSARDPAGSETQYF. CDR3 nucleotide sequence: TGCAGTGCTAGAGATCCGGCAGGGTCAGAGACCCAGTACTTC. The chain uses TRBV20-1 and TRBJ2-5, with a weak D call TRBD1 (5 bases). Trimming left V 0 bases short and J 4 bases short, with 12 bases between. The CDR3 has 14 amino acids. Germline CDR1 is DFQATT and CDR2 is SNEGSKA (reference sequence).

This clonotype has just a few counts. The chain is built from TRBV6-1 and TRBJ2-7; D is ambiguous. The CDR3 contains 15 residues. In germline, CDR1 is MNHNS, CDR2 SASEGT. The V end was cut by 6 bases, the J end by 4 bases, with 19 bases between. The CDR3 loop is CASSSKVRTFYEQYF. The DNA of the CDR3 is TGTGCCAGCAGCTCTAAGGTGAGGACGTTTTACGAGCAGTACTTC.

This clonotype was observed a handful of times. The V and J genes are TRBV10-3 and TRBJ2-2, with a possible D match to TRBD2 (6 bases). V lost 9 bases, J lost 5 bases, and 16 bases lay in between. The CDR3 runs to 14 residues. Per germline, CDR1 ENHRY and CDR2 SYGVKD. CDR3 coding DNA: TGTGCCATTAGCGGAGGTGGCTGGACCGGGGAGCTGTTTTTT. As protein: CAISGGGWTGELFF.

The rearrangement links TRBV28 to TRBJ2-7; 8 bases fit TRBD2. The CDR3 contains 15 residues. The trim removed 5 bases at V and 0 bases at J, leaving 6 bases unmatched. Germline CDR1 and CDR2: MDHEN and SYDVKM. CDR3 region: CASSMGLGISYEQYF. CDR3 DNA sequence: TGTGCCAGCAGTATGGGACTAGGAATCTCCTACGAGCAGTACTTC.

This chain uses TRBV7-8 with TRBJ2-1; the match to TRBD2 covers 7 bases. This CDR3 has 16 residues. Germline lookup yields CDR1 SGHVS and CDR2 FQNEAQ. V trimming: 5 bases; J trimming: 3 bases; junction bases outside the gene matches: 10. The CDR3 sequence: CASSHPGGDGYNEQFF. CDR3 nucleotide sequence: TGTGCCAGCAGCCACCCGGGGGGTGACGGCTACAATGAGCAGTTCTTC.

This clonotype was counted at least ten times. The chain recombines TRBV29-1 with TRBJ2-3, with 11 bases lining up with TRBD1. CDR1 and CDR2 (germline): SQVTM, ANQGSEA. V lost 4 bases to trimming and J lost 5 bases; unmatched junction nucleotides: 8. The CDR3 runs 15 residues. CDR3 amino acids: CSVASLGQGGDTQYF. Here the CDR3 DNA reads TGCAGCGTTGCCAGCCTGGGACAGGGGGGAGATACGCAGTATTTT.